Shown below are 8 T cell receptor beta chains from a single sample sequenced in a study of blood T cell repertoires in COVID-19. Profiled with immunoSEQ multiplex PCR; TCRdb holds only in-frame clones, not every one. Of under 350,000 clones listed, 83% are singletons. The sample taken for sequencing was peripheral blood. Receptors originate from a woman aged 45-65 years who had recovered from COVID-19.

The chain links TRBV5-4 to TRBJ2-2; 7 positions agree with TRBD2. Unmatched junction bases numbered 6, after V lost 3 bases and J lost 4 bases. The germline gives CDR1 SGHNT, CDR2 YYREEE (reference sequence). The CDR3 contains 15 residues. The CDR3 sequence: CASSSGLDGTGELFF. The CDR3, as DNA: TGTGCCAGCAGCTCAGGACTAGACGGCACCGGGGAGCTGTTTTTT.

J is TRBJ1-1 and V is TRBV28, with a tentative D call TRBD1 (5 bases). The V end lost 9 bases, the J end lost 4 bases, and 21 bases lay between the germline ends. Germline V gene data show CDR1 as MDHEN and CDR2 as SYDVKM. CDR3 length: 15 amino acids. CDR3 residues: CASSTSGGDSTEAFF. CDR3 nucleotides: TGTGCCAGTAGTACCTCGGGAGGGGATAGCACTGAAGCTTTCTTT. Looking up the rest from reference TRBV28 and TRBJ1-1 gives the full variable domain: DVKVTQSSRYLVKRTGEKVFLECVQDMDHENMFWYRQDPGLGLRLIYFSYDVKMKEKGDIPEGYSVSREKKERFSLILESASTNQTSMYLCASSTSGGDSTEAFFGQGTRLTVV.

J is TRBJ1-3 and V is TRBV3-1 (or the pseudogene TRBV3-2); D may be TRBD1 (5 bases). CDR1 LGHDT and CDR2 YNNKEL come from the germline V gene (reference sequence). The CDR3 has 13 residues. The ends were cut back, 1 base at V and 6 bases at J, with 7 bases in the middle. In DNA form, the CDR3 reads TGTGCCAGCAGCCAAGGACAGATAAACACCATATATTTT. Encoded protein: CASSQGQINTIYF.

This chain uses TRBV5-1 with TRBJ2-5, with D possibly matching TRBD2 (6 bases). The CDR3 sequence is 14 residues long. Germline CDR1 reads SGHRS; CDR2 reads YFSETQ. V shed 3 bases and J shed 1 base, with 10 bases lying between them. The chain's CDR3 is CASSWQGGQETQYF. CDR3 bases: TGCGCCAGCAGCTGGCAGGGAGGCCAAGAGACCCAGTACTTC.

A single count supports this clone. This chain connects TRBV27 to TRBJ2-2, with 11 bases lining up with TRBD2. CDR1 and CDR2 from the germline V gene are MNHEY and SMNVEV (reference sequence). V trimming: 3 bases; J trimming: 4 bases; junction bases outside the gene matches: 7. This CDR3 contains 17 residues. CDR3 amino acids: CASSFIAGGPPTGELFF. The CDR3 DNA is TGTGCCAGCAGTTTCATAGCGGGGGGGCCCCCCACCGGGGAGCTGTTTTTT.

The genes are TRBV25-1 and TRBJ1-2; 7 bases map to TRBD1. Trimming cost V 5 bases and J 5 bases; bases outside gene matches: 5. Germline V CDR1 and CDR2: MGHDK, SYGVNS. CDR3 size: 13 residues. The CDR3, as DNA: TGTGCCAGCAGTCGGGCAGGGGGATATGGCTACACCTTC. Protein sequence: CASSRAGGYGYTF.

This sequence joins TRBV14 and TRBJ2-3; TRBD2 agrees at 14 bases. Trimming took 8 bases from V and 8 from J; bases not matched to a gene: 9. The CDR3 is 15 residues long. Germline loops: CDR1 SGHDN, CDR2 FVKESK. CDR3: CASAGGLAGGGTQYF. The CDR3 DNA reads as TGTGCCAGCGCAGGAGGACTAGCGGGGGGTGGTACGCAGTATTTT.

In the case of this clone: Additional DNA sequences in this sample encode the identical CDR3. V gene TRBV7-2 combines with J gene TRBJ2-7; 9 bases are a match to TRBD2. This CDR3 contains 15 residues. Germline CDR1 is SGHTA and CDR2 is FQGNSA. The ends lost 1 base at V and 2 bases at J; junction bases unmatched: 3. In DNA form, the CDR3 reads TGTGCCAGCAGCTTAGGGCTAGCGGGGACCTACGAGCAGTACTTC. Translated: CASSLGLAGTYEQYF.